The 21 T cell receptor beta chains below all came from one sample that was sequenced in a study of blood T cell repertoires in COVID-19. The table came from immunoSEQ multiplex PCR; TCRdb's copy has only in-frame clones and leaves some out. The sample records roughly 250,000 clones, approximately 80% being singletons. The sample taken for sequencing was peripheral blood. The receptors come from a woman aged 40 to 50 with active or convalescent COVID-19.

The genes are TRBV3-1 (or the pseudogene TRBV3-2) and TRBJ1-6; no clear D. Germline V lookup: CDR1 LGHDT, CDR2 YNNKEL (reference sequence). The CDR3 has 14 residues. V dropped 1 base and J dropped 10 bases, with 11 bases sitting between them. The CDR3 DNA reads as TGTGCCAGCAGCCAAGGCAGGTCTGGATCACCCCTCCACTTT. Residues: CASSQGRSGSPLHF.

The V call is TRBV3-1 (or the pseudogene TRBV3-2), the J call TRBJ1-1, with D perhaps matching TRBD1 (5 bases). This CDR3 is 14 amino acids long. Germline lookup yields CDR1 LGHDT and CDR2 YNNKEL (reference sequence). V lost 0 bases to trimming and J lost 3 bases, with 8 bases between them. CDR3 loop: CASSQESRDTEAFF. The CDR3 DNA reads as TGTGCCAGCAGCCAAGAATCCAGGGACACTGAAGCTTTCTTT.

The rearrangement joins TRBV19 to TRBJ1-2, with TRBD1 matching 11 bases. This CDR3 has 16 residues. Trimming at V came to 0 bases and at J to 6 bases, leaving 6 bases not matched to a gene. Germline CDR1 and CDR2: LNHDA and SQIVND (reference sequence). In DNA form, the CDR3 reads TGTGCCAGTAGTATAGATGGACAGGGGGCGCACGATGGCTACACCTTC. Its translation: CASSIDGQGAHDGYTF.

The V gene is TRBV5-6, the J gene TRBJ1-1; 8 bases fit TRBD1. Germline CDR1 and CDR2: SGHDT and YYEEEE. This CDR3 comprises 14 residues. With 2 bases clipped from V and 1 base from J, the junction kept 1 base outside the gene matches. CDR3 sequence: CASSFGTGNTEAFF. CDR3 DNA sequence: TGTGCCAGCAGCTTTGGGACAGGGAACACTGAAGCTTTCTTT.

The chain uses TRBV19 and TRBJ1-1; D ambiguous. CDR3 length equals 15 residues. Germline CDR1 is LNHDA and CDR2 is SQIVND (reference sequence). The germline V and J ends were trimmed by 5 bases and 3 bases, with 16 bases remaining between them. The CDR3, as DNA: TGTGCCAGTAGTCCCCTCGGGGTTAGGGACACTGAAGCTTTCTTT. It is translated as CASSPLGVRDTEAFF.

This chain joins TRBV2 and TRBJ2-7; D is uncertain. Germline CDR1 reads SNHLY; CDR2 reads FYNNEI. V lost 3 bases, J lost 1 base, and 10 bases lay in between. This CDR3 comprises 14 residues. CDR3 bases: TGTGCCAGCAGTGAGAATCGAGGTTCCTACGAGCAGTACTTC. Protein sequence: CASSENRGSYEQYF.

The chain joins TRBV14 to TRBJ2-3; D is unresolved. This CDR3 has 14 residues. Germline CDR1 and CDR2: SGHDN and FVKESK. V was trimmed by 4 bases and J by 5 bases, leaving 13 bases between them. The CDR3 DNA follows: TGTGCCAGCAGCCGACTTAACCTTGGAGATACGCAGTATTTT. Protein sequence: CASSRLNLGDTQYF.

This clone was seen a single time. V is TRBV7-2 and J is TRBJ2-7, with TRBD2 matching over 7 bases. CDR1 and CDR2 (germline): SGHTA, FQGNSA. CDR3 length: 15 residues. V lost 5 bases, J lost 1 base, and 8 bases stayed unmatched. CDR3 nucleotides: TGTGCCAGCAGCCAGGGAGGGACGGATTCCTACGAGCAGTACTTC. It specifies CASSQGGTDSYEQYF. The variable domain in full, completed from reference TRBV7-2 and TRBJ2-7, reads GAGVSQSPSNKVTEKGKDVELRCDPISGHTALYWYRQSLGQGLEFLIYFQGNSAPDKSGLPSDRFSAERTGGSVSTLTIQRTQQEDSAVYLCASSQGGTDSYEQYFGPGTRLTVT.

The genes are TRBV27 and TRBJ2-3, with TRBD2 identical over 7 bases. This CDR3 has 14 amino acids. With 4 bases clipped from V and 2 bases from J, the junction kept 3 bases outside the gene matches. Germline V lookup: CDR1 MNHEY, CDR2 SMNVEV (reference sequence). CDR3 amino acids: CASSSGLHTDTQYF. CDR3 coding DNA: TGTGCCAGCAGTTCGGGACTACACACAGATACGCAGTATTTT.

The rearrangement joins TRBV6-5 to TRBJ1-1, with TRBD1 matching 7 bases. CDR3 length equals 15 residues. Germline loops: CDR1 MNHEY, CDR2 SVGAGI. Trimming took 4 bases from V and 1 from J; bases not matched to a gene: 6. CDR3 in DNA: TGTGCCAGCAGTTTCACAGGGGAAGGGAACACTGAAGCTTTCTTT. Its protein is CASSFTGEGNTEAFF.

The chain has TRBV3-1 (or the pseudogene TRBV3-2) and TRBJ1-1; 9 bases align to TRBD1. With 4 bases clipped from V and 3 bases from J, the junction kept 12 bases outside the gene matches. Germline lookup yields CDR1 LGHDT and CDR2 YNNKEL (reference sequence). The CDR3 runs 17 residues. CDR3 region: CASSPRPGTGWDTEAFF. In DNA form, the CDR3 reads TGTGCCAGCAGCCCTCGTCCCGGGACAGGGTGGGACACTGAAGCTTTCTTT.

This clone showed up many times. The chain employs TRBV7-3 and TRBJ1-2; D is unclear. Germline V gives CDR1 SGHTA, CDR2 FQGTGA. Trimming removed 2 bases at V and 4 bases at J, with 5 bases between. The CDR3 totals 12 residues. CDR3 nucleotide sequence: TGTGCCAGCAGCTTAGCGGGCTATGGCTACACCTTC. This translates into CASSLAGYGYTF.

The V gene is TRBV9, the J gene TRBJ1-2, with TRBD1 matching over 7 bases. Germline values: CDR1 SGDLS, CDR2 YYNGEE. This CDR3 region has 12 residues. V shed 7 bases, J shed 6 bases, and the junction held 6 bases outside the gene matches. The CDR3 loop is CASVDRVNGYTF. CDR3 nucleotides: TGTGCCAGCGTCGACAGGGTGAATGGCTACACCTTC.

The chain combines TRBV19 with TRBJ2-3; possibly TRBD2 for D (6 bases). In germline, CDR1 is LNHDA, CDR2 SQIVND (reference sequence). V was cut by 3 bases and J by 2 bases, with 12 bases left in between. The CDR3 is 15 amino acids. In DNA, the CDR3 is TGTGCCAGTAGTATCGGGGGACTTCCCACAGATACGCAGTATTTT. Translated, it gives CASSIGGLPTDTQYF.

V and J are TRBV5-1 and TRBJ1-5; D gene ambiguous. V was shortened by 1 base and J by 0 bases, with 11 bases between the two germline ends. There are 16 residues in the CDR3. Germline V gene lookup returns CDR1 SGHRS and CDR2 YFSETQ. The CDR3 DNA reads as TGCGCCAGCAGCTTGTCGATCGCGGATAGCAATCAGCCCCAGCATTTT. This gives the protein CASSLSIADSNQPQHF.

The genes are TRBV28 and TRBJ1-5; TRBD1 agrees at 10 bases. The germline V gene has CDR1 MDHEN and CDR2 SYDVKM. Germline trimming cut 3 bases from V and 5 bases from J; bases unmatched to any gene: 4. The length of the CDR3 is 15 residues. The CDR3 region is CASSFPGTGDQPQHF. DNA of the CDR3: TGTGCCAGCAGTTTCCCCGGGACAGGGGATCAGCCCCAGCATTTT. Drawing the rest from reference TRBV28 and TRBJ1-5, the complete variable domain is DVKVTQSSRYLVKRTGEKVFLECVQDMDHENMFWYRQDPGLGLRLIYFSYDVKMKEKGDIPEGYSVSREKKERFSLILESASTNQTSMYLCASSFPGTGDQPQHFGDGTRLSIL.

In this sample, this clone turned up many times. The chain employs TRBV28 and TRBJ2-7, with 11 bases identical to TRBD1. Germline values: CDR1 MDHEN, CDR2 SYDVKM. After removal of 5 bases from V and 7 bases from J, the junction contained 10 bases not matched to a gene. CDR3 length: 15 residues. The CDR3 nucleotides read TGTGCCAGCAGTGATAGGACAGGGGGCTACGAAGAGCAGTACTTC. The encoded protein is CASSDRTGGYEEQYF.

This chain joins TRBV7-9 and TRBJ1-6; D not certain. Trimming left V 1 base short and J 9 bases short, with 13 bases between. The CDR3 is 15 amino acids. Germline CDR1 SEHNR, CDR2 FQNEAQ (reference sequence). CDR3 sequence: CASSLGGSNGSPLHF. The CDR3 nucleotides are TGTGCCAGCAGCTTAGGAGGGTCAAACGGTTCACCCCTCCACTTT.

The rearrangement joins TRBV15 to TRBJ2-1, with TRBD2 as a possible D gene (6 bases). The germline gives CDR1 LNHNV, CDR2 YYDKDF (reference sequence). Trimming removed 3 bases at V and 9 bases at J, with 12 bases between. The CDR3 is 13 residues long. The CDR3 region is CATSSLASFEQFF. The CDR3, as DNA: TGTGCCACCAGCAGTCTAGCGAGCTTTGAGCAGTTCTTC.

The chain recombines TRBV11-2 with TRBJ1-2, with D perhaps matching TRBD1 (5 bases). The V end was cut by 4 bases, the J end by 1 base, with 7 bases between. The CDR3 runs 13 residues. Germline CDR1 is SGHAT and CDR2 is FQNNGV. The CDR3, as DNA: TGTGCCAGCAGCTCCGACAGTAACTATGGCTACACCTTC. It is translated as CASSSDSNYGYTF.

The V and J genes are TRBV14 and TRBJ2-1, with 10 bases matching TRBD1. CDR1 is SGHDN and CDR2 is FVKESK in the germline V gene. V shed 4 bases and J 3 bases; nucleotides not matched to a gene: 9. This CDR3 comprises 17 residues. This CDR3 is CASSPTTDRGNYNEQFF. In DNA form, the CDR3 reads TGTGCCAGCAGCCCCACGACGGACAGGGGGAACTACAATGAGCAGTTCTTC. Full variable domain (outside the CDR3, taken from reference TRBV14 and TRBJ2-1): EAGVTQFPSHSVIEKGQTVTLRCDPISGHDNLYWYRRVMGKEIKFLLHFVKESKQDESGMPNNRFLAERTGGTYSTLKVQPAELEDSGVYFCASSPTTDRGNYNEQFFGPGTRLTVL.